This TCR beta chain comes out of a study of cytomegalovirus exposure and HLA in healthy donors. Overall study context: Early released data comprised about 85 million unique TCRs from HLA-typed donors. General observations from the study: As was reported, the classifier diagnosed cytomegalovirus status with high specificity and sensitivity. The study reported that TCR beta sequences accurately predicted HLA-A and HLA-B alleles in most subjects.

A note on this clone: Its target is not known.

The CDR3 sequence is 13 residues long. Germline loops: CDR1 SGHTA, CDR2 FQGTGA. V lost 2 bases and J lost 5, with 7 bases in between. The PCR employed 60 Vbeta primers together with 13 Jbeta primers. The assay was immunoSEQ multiplex PCR, and TCRdb's table has in-frame clones only and misses some. The table has fewer than 120,000 clones, about 90% seen once; the top ten hold around 2%. V and J are TRBV7-3 and TRBJ2-1; D is possibly TRBD2 (5 bases). The clonotype comes from a man between 35 and 55 years old in good health and CMV-seronegative. Input material: PBMCs. DNA for the CDR3: TGTGCCAGCAGCTTAGGAGGCCACAATGAGCAGTTCTTC. Amino acids: CASSLGGHNEQFF.